This T cell receptor (beta chain) was profiled in a study of blood T cell repertoires in COVID-19. Overall study: Donors in the United States, Italy and Spain gave samples during acute or convalescent COVID-19. Sample material is recorded as cDNA or gDNA derived from T cells, B-cell-depleted T cells, or PBMCs.

The germline CDR1 and CDR2 sequences are SGHTA and FQGNSA. The CDR3 has 14 residues. V lost 4 bases and J lost 7, with 11 bases in between. Per the original methods: How many nucleated cells were present was estimated from reference gene primer amplification. TCRdb keeps only in-frame clones here, not all; method: immunoSEQ multiplex PCR. The V and J calls and clone size are taken from that table; D and trimming were inferred from the DNA. The sample shows around 76,000 clones, more than 75% of them seen only once. Material: peripheral blood. The sequence was collected from a human donor in a cohort sampled during active COVID-19. The V and J genes are TRBV7-2 and TRBJ1-6, with D perhaps matching TRBD1 (5 bases). The CDR3: CASSSGTLNSPLHF. The CDR3 DNA reads as TGTGCCAGCAGCTCCGGGACTTTGAATTCACCCCTCCACTTT. Full variable domain (missing parts from reference TRBV7-2 and TRBJ1-6): GAGVSQSPSNKVTEKGKDVELRCDPISGHTALYWYRQSLGQGLEFLIYFQGNSAPDKSGLPSDRFSAERTGGSVSTLTIQRTQQEDSAVYLCASSSGTLNSPLHFGNGTRLTVT.